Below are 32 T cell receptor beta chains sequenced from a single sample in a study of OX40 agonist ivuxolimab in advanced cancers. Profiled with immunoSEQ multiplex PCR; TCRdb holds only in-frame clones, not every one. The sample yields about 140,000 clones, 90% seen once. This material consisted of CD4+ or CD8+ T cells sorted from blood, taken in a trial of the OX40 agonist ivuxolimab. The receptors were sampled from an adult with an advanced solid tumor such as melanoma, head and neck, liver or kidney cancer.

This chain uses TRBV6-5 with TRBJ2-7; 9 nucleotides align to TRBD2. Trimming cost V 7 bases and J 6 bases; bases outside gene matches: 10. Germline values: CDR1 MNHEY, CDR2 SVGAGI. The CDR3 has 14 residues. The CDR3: CASTWGLAGAEQYF. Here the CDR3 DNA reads TGTGCCAGCACGTGGGGACTAGCCGGGGCCGAGCAGTACTTC.

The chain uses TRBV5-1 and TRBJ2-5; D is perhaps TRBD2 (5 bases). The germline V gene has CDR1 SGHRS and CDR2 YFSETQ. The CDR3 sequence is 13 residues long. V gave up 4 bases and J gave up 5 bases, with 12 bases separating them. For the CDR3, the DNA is TGCGCCAGCAGCGGACTGGTCGGGGAGACCCAGTACTTC. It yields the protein CASSGLVGETQYF. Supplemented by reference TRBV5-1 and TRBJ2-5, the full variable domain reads KAGVTQTPRYLIKTRGQQVTLSCSPISGHRSVSWYQQTPGQGLQFLFEYFSETQRNKGNFPGRFSGRQFSNSRSEMNVSTLELGDSALYLCASSGLVGETQYFGPGTRLLVL.

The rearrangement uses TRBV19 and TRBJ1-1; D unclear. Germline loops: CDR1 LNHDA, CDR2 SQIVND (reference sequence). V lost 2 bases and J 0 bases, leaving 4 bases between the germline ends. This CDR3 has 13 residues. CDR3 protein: CASSIRVNTEAFF. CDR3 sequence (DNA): TGTGCCAGTAGTATAAGGGTGAACACTGAAGCTTTCTTT.

In DNA, the CDR3 is TGTGCCAGCAGTTTAAATTCGGTTGGCTCCTACAATGAGCAGTTCTTC. As protein: CASSLNSVGSYNEQFF. The chain couples TRBV27 to TRBJ2-1; D gene ambiguous. The CDR3 is made up of 16 amino acids. The V end lost 2 bases, the J end lost 0 bases, and 11 bases lay between the germline ends. Germline CDR1 and CDR2: MNHEY and SMNVEV (reference sequence).

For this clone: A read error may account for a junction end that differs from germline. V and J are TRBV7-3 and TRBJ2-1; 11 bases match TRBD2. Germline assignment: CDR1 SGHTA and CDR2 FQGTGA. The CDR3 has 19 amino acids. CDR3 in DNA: TGTGCCAGCAGCTTAGCTCCGACTAGCGGGAACCCCTCCCGCTACAATGTCGTCTTC. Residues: CASSLAPTSGNPSRYNVVF.

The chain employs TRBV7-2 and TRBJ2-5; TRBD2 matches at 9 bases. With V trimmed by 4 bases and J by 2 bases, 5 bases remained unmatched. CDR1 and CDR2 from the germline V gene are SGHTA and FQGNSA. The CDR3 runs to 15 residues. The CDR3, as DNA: TGTGCCAGCAGCTCGGCTAGCGGGGTACAAGAGACCCAGTACTTC. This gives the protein CASSSASGVQETQYF.

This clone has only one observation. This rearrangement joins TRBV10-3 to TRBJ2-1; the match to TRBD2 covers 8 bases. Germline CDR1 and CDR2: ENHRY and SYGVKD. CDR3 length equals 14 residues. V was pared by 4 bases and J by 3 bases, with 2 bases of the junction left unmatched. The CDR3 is CAISGLAGYNEQFF. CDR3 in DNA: TGTGCCATCAGTGGGCTAGCGGGCTACAATGAGCAGTTCTTC.

This chain's CDR3 is CASSQEGQSGSSYNEQFF. CDR3 coding DNA: TGTGCCAGCAGCCAAGAGGGACAGTCGGGGAGCTCCTACAATGAGCAGTTCTTC. The chain combines TRBV4-2 with TRBJ2-1; 7 bases fit TRBD1. The germline gives CDR1 LGHNA, CDR2 YNFKEQ. The CDR3 runs to 18 residues. Trimming cost V 0 bases and J 0 bases; bases outside gene matches: 8.

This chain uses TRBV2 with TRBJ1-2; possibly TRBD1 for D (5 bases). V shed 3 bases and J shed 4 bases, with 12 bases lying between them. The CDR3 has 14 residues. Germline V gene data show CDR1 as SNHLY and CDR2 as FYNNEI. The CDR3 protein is CASSEAGRGYGYTF. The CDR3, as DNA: TGTGCCAGCAGTGAGGCAGGGAGAGGCTATGGCTACACCTTC.

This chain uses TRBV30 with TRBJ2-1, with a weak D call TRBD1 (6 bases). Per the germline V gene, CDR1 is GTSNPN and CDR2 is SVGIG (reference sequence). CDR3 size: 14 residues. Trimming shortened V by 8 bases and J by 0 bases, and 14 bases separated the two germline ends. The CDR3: CARNRVSSYNEQFF. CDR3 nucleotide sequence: TGTGCCCGGAACAGGGTGAGCTCCTACAATGAGCAGTTCTTC.

The chain's CDR3 is CASSPRSSGRTNTGELFF. CDR3 coding DNA: TGTGCCAGCAGCCCGAGGAGTAGTGGACGGACGAACACCGGGGAGCTGTTTTTT. The chain employs TRBV7-6 and TRBJ2-2; D gene unclear. Trimming shortened V by 5 bases and J by 0 bases, and 19 bases separated the two germline ends. This CDR3 region has 18 residues. CDR1 and CDR2 from the germline V gene are SGHVS and FNYEAQ.

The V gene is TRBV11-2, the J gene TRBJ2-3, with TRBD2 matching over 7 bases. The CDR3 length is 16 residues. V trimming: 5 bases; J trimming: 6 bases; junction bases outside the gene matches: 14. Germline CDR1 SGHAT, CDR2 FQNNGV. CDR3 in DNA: TGTGCCAGCAGCACCGGGACTACCCTACCCTATGATACGCAGTATTTT. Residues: CASSTGTTLPYDTQYF. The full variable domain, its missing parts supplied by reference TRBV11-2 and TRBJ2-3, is EAGVAQSPRYKIIEKRQSVAFWCNPISGHATLYWYQQILGQGPKLLIQFQNNGVVDDSQLPKDRFSAERLKGVDSTLKIQPAKLEDSAVYLCASSTGTTLPYDTQYFGPGTRLTVL.

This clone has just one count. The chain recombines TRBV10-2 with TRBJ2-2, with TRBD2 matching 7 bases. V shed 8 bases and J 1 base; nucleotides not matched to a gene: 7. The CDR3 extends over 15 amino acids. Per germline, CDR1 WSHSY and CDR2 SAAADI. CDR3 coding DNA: TGCGCCAGCCGGGACTACCTTTTGAACACCGGGGAGCTGTTTTTT. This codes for CASRDYLLNTGELFF.

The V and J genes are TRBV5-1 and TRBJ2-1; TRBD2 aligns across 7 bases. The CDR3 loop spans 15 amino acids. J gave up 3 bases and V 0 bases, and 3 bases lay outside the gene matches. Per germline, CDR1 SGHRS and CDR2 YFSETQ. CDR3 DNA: TGCGCCAGCAGCTTGGAGGGGAGGGACTACAATGAGCAGTTCTTC. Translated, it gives CASSLEGRDYNEQFF.

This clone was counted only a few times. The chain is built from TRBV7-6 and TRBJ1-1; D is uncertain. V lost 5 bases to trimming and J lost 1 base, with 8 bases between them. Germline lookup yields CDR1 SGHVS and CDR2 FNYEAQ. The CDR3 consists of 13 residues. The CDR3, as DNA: TGTGCCAGCAGCCCACAAGCGAACACTGAAGCTTTCTTT. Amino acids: CASSPQANTEAFF.

The CDR3 region has the DNA TGTGCCAGCAAACGGGGGGAAGAGACCCAGTACTTC. Translating gives CASKRGEETQYF. The gene calls are TRBV6-5 and TRBJ2-5; 7 bases match TRBD2. This CDR3 spans 12 amino acids. J was trimmed by 3 bases and V by 7 bases; bases with no gene match: 2. Germline-derived CDR1 and CDR2 are MNHEY and SVGAGI.

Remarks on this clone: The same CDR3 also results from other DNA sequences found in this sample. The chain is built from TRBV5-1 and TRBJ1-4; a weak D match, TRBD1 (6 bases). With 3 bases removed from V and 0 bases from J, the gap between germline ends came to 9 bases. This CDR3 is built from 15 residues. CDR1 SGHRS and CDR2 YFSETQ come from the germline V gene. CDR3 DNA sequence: TGCGCCAGCAGCTCGACAGGAACAACTAATGAAAAACTGTTTTTT. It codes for CASSSTGTTNEKLFF.

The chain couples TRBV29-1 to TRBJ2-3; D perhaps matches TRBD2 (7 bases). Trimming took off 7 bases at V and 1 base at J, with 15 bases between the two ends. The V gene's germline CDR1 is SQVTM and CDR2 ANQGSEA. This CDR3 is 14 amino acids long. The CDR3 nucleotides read TGCAGCGCCTTAGGGGGGAGGGGCACAGATACGCAGTATTTT. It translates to CSALGGRGTDTQYF.

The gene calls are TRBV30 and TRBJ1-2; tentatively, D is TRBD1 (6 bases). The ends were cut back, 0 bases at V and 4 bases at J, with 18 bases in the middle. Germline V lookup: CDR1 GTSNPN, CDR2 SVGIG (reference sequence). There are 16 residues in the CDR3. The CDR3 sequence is CAWSVAERGVPYGYTF. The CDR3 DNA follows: TGTGCCTGGAGTGTAGCCGAAAGGGGGGTACCCTATGGCTACACCTTC.

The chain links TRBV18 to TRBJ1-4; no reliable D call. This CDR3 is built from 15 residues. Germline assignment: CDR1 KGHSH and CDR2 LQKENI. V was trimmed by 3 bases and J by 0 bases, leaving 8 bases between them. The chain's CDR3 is CASSPLTATNEKLFF. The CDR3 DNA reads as TGTGCCAGCTCACCCCTGACGGCAACTAATGAAAAACTGTTTTTT.

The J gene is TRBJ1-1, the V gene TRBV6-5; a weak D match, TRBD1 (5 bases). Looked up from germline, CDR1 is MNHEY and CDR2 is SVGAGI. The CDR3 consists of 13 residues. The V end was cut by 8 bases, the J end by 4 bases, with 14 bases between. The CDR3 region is CASGAGAGTEAFF. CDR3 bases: TGTGCCAGCGGGGCCGGGGCGGGCACTGAAGCTTTCTTT.

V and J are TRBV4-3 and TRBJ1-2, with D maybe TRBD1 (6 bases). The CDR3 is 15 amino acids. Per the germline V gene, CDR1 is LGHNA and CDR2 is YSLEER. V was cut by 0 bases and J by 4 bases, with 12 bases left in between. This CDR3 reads CASSQDGQSRYGYTF. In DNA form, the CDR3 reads TGCGCCAGCAGCCAAGACGGACAGTCCCGCTATGGCTACACCTTC.

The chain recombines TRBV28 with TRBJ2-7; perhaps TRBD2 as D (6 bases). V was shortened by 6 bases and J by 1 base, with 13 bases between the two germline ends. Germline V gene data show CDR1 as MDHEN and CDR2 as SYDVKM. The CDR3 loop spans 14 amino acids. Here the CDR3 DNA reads TGTGCCAGCAGCTCCATCGGGGGTTCCTACGAGCAGTACTTC. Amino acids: CASSSIGGSYEQYF.

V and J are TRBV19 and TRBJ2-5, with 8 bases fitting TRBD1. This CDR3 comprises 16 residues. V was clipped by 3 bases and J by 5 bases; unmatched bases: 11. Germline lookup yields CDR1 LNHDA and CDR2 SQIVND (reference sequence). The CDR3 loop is CASSIWGQGAVETQYF. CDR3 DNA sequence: TGTGCCAGTAGTATTTGGGGCCAGGGGGCAGTTGAGACCCAGTACTTC.

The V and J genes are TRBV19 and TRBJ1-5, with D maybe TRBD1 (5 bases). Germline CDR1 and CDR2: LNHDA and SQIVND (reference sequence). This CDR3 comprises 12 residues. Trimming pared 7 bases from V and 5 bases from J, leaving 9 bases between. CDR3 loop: CASNGGDQPQHF. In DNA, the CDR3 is TGTGCCAGTAATGGGGGAGATCAGCCCCAGCATTTT. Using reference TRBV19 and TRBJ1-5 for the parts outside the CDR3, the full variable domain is DGGITQSPKYLFRKEGQNVTLSCEQNLNHDAMYWYRQDPGQGLRLIYYSQIVNDFQKGDIAEGYSVSREKKESFPLTVTSAQKNPTAFYLCASNGGDQPQHFGDGTRLSIL.

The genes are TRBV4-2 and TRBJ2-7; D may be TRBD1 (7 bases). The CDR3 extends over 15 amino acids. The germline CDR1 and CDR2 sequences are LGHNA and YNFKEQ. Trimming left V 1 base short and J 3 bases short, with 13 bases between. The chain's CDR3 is CASSQAIRGVYEQYF. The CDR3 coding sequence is TGTGCCAGCAGCCAAGCGATCAGGGGGGTCTACGAGCAGTACTTC.

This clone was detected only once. The CDR3 sequence: CASSRESGNTIYF. CDR3 DNA sequence: TGTGCCAGCAGCAGAGAATCTGGAAACACCATATATTTT. The chain employs TRBV5-4 and TRBJ1-3; no clear D. V was trimmed by 4 bases and J by 1 base, leaving 6 bases between them. The CDR3 loop spans 13 amino acids. Germline assignment: CDR1 SGHNT and CDR2 YYREEE (reference sequence).

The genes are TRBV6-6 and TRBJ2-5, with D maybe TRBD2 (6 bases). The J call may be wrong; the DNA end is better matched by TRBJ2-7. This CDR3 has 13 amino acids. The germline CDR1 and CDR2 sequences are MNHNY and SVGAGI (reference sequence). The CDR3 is CASSSTSRYEQYF. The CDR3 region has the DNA TGTGCCAGCAGTTCCACTAGCCGCTACGAGCAGTACTTC.

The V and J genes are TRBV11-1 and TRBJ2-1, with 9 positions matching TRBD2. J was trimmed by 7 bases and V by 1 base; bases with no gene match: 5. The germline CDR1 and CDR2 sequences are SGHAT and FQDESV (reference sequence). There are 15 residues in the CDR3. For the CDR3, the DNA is TGTGCCAGCAGCTTAGAGGCTAGCGGGATGAATGAGCAGTTCTTC. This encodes CASSLEASGMNEQFF.

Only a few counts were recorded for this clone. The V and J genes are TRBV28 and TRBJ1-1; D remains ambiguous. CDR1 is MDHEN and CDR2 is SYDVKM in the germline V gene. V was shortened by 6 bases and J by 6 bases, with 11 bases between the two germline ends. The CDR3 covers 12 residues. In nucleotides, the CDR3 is TGTGCCAGCAGCTATCCCCCTTCTGAAGCTTTCTTT. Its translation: CASSYPPSEAFF.

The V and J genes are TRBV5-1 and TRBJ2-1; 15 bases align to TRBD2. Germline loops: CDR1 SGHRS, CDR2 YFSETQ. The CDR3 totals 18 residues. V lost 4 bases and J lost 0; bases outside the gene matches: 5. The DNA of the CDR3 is TGCGCCAGCAGCATGGGACTAGCGGGGGGTTACTCCTACAATGAGCAGTTCTTC. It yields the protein CASSMGLAGGYSYNEQFF.

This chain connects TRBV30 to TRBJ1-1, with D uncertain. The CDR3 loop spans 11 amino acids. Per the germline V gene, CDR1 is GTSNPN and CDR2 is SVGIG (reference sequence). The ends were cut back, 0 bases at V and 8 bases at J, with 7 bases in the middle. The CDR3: CAWSVTKEAFF. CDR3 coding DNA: TGTGCCTGGAGTGTTACTAAGGAAGCTTTCTTT. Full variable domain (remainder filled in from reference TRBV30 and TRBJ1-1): SQTIHQWPATLVQPVGSPLSLECTVEGTSNPNLYWYRQAAGRGLQLLFYSVGIGQISSEVPQNLSASRPQDRQFILSSKKLLLSDSGFYLCAWSVTKEAFFGQGTRLTVV.